A single sample gave rise to the 13 T cell receptor beta chains below, sequenced in a study of CD8 T cells in ankylosing spondylitis. In TCRdb, the 5' RACE reads were re-called with MiXCR into one record per CDR3 protein. The data contain roughly 26,000 distinct CDR3 sequences, 13% of them singletons. Sequencing was performed on blood. These receptors all stem from a male donor with ankylosing spondylitis or in good health (not recorded which).

In its sample, this clonotype was seen a few times. The chain recombines TRBV28 with TRBJ2-3; D is undetermined. The CDR3 length is 14 residues. Trimming left V 5 bases short and J 5 bases short, with 14 bases between. CDR1 MDHEN and CDR2 SYDVKM come from the germline V gene. CDR3 amino acids: CASSPQAPGDTQYF. The DNA for the CDR3 is TGTGCCAGCAGTCCACAAGCGCCGGGAGATACGCAGTATTTT. Together with reference TRBV28 and TRBJ2-3, the CDR3 gives the full variable domain: DVKVTQSSRYLVKRTGEKVFLECVQDMDHENMFWYRQDPGLGLRLIYFSYDVKMKEKGDIPEGYSVSREKKERFSLILESASTNQTSMYLCASSPQAPGDTQYFGPGTRLTVL.

The table lists this clonotype with a few counts. The V and J genes are TRBV20-1 and TRBJ2-5, with D uncertain. Trimming took 5 bases from V and 0 from J, leaving 4 bases between them. The CDR3 loop spans 11 amino acids. Germline V gives CDR1 DFQATT, CDR2 SNEGSKA (reference sequence). Here the CDR3 DNA reads TGCAGTGCTCAGCACCAAGAGACCCAGTACTTC. It encodes CSAQHQETQYF.

This clonotype showed up many times. This rearrangement joins TRBV4-3 to TRBJ2-3; TRBD1 might be the D (7 bases). The CDR3 is made up of 14 amino acids. Trimming left V 3 bases short and J 5 bases short, with 12 bases between. Germline V gives CDR1 LGHNA, CDR2 YSLEER. The chain's CDR3 is CASSHPGGLDTQYF. The DNA for the CDR3 is TGCGCCAGCAGCCACCCAGGGGGGTTAGATACGCAGTATTTT.

The table lists this clonotype with many counts. The V gene is TRBV24-1, the J gene TRBJ2-1; D is undetermined. Per germline, CDR1 KGHDR and CDR2 SFDVKD. Trimming took off 7 bases at V and 4 bases at J, with 10 bases between the two ends. The CDR3 runs to 13 residues. The CDR3 is CATRDPGYNEQFF. In nucleotides, the CDR3 is TGTGCCACCAGGGACCCTGGATACAATGAGCAGTTCTTC.

This clonotype was seen at least ten times. V is TRBV6-2 or TRBV6-3 and J is TRBJ1-1; D is undetermined. CDR3 length equals 14 residues. With 0 bases removed from V and 7 bases from J, the gap between germline ends came to 12 bases. From germline, CDR1 is MNHEY and CDR2 SVGEGT. This CDR3 reads CASSYSQTRLEAFF. Here the CDR3 DNA reads TGTGCCAGCAGTTACTCGCAGACAAGGCTTGAAGCTTTCTTT.

This clonotype was detected ten times or more. V and J are TRBV28 and TRBJ2-4; D is perhaps TRBD2 (6 bases). The CDR3 loop spans 14 amino acids. The V end lost 2 bases, the J end lost 6 bases, and 11 bases lay between the germline ends. In germline, CDR1 is MDHEN, CDR2 SYDVKM. The CDR3 nucleotides are TGTGCCAGCAGTTTACCCGCGGAGGGAAACATTCAGTACTTC. It yields the protein CASSLPAEGNIQYF.

In its sample, this clonotype was seen many times. V is TRBV2 and J is TRBJ2-2; TRBD2 agrees at 7 bases. The CDR3 is 12 residues long. Germline CDR1 is SNHLY and CDR2 is FYNNEI. The trim removed 8 bases at V and 8 bases at J, leaving 5 bases unmatched. The CDR3 region is CASRGDYGELFF. In DNA, the CDR3 is TGTGCCAGCCGGGGGGACTATGGGGAGCTGTTTTTT.

This chain links TRBV20-1 with TRBJ1-1, with a weak D call TRBD1 (6 bases). CDR3 length: 14 residues. Germline-derived CDR1 and CDR2 are DFQATT and SNEGSKA (reference sequence). Deletions cut 0 bases from V and 8 bases from J, with 16 bases between. CDR3 bases: TGCAGTGCTAGAGAAGGACAGCTAAGAGAGGAAGCTTTCTTT. Translation gives CSAREGQLREEAFF.

This clonotype was recorded a few times. The chain employs TRBV4-1 and TRBJ1-1, with D unclear. The CDR3 runs 14 residues. V lost 6 bases to trimming and J lost 0 bases, with 11 bases between them. Germline V gene lookup returns CDR1 MGHRA and CDR2 YSYEKL. The CDR3: CASRVRMMNTEAFF. In DNA, the CDR3 is TGCGCCAGCAGAGTTCGTATGATGAACACTGAAGCTTTCTTT.

With regard to this clonotype: A much larger clone differs by one base, so this may be a read error. This rearrangement joins TRBV5-1 to TRBJ2-2; D is unclear. The CDR3 covers 14 residues. V gave up 1 base and J gave up 3 bases, with 7 bases separating them. Germline assignment: CDR1 SGHRS and CDR2 YFSETQ. The CDR3 coding sequence is TGCGCCAGCAGCTTGATAGCAGACACCGGGGAGCTGTTTTTT. This translates into CASSLIADTGELFF. Variable domain in full (rest from reference TRBV5-1 and TRBJ2-2): KAGVTQTPRYLIKTRGQQVTLSCSPISGHRSVSWYQQTPGQGLQFLFEYFSETQRNKGNFPGRFSGRQFSNSRSEMNVSTLELGDSALYLCASSLIADTGELFFGEGSRLTVL.

This clonotype has a count of ten or more. The rearrangement joins TRBV6-2 or TRBV6-3 to TRBJ1-6; D might be TRBD1 (5 bases). Germline lookup yields CDR1 MNHEY and CDR2 SVGEGT. This CDR3 is 14 amino acids long. The V end was cut by 6 bases, the J end by 10 bases, with 16 bases between. This CDR3 reads CASRKRGLWSPLHF. The CDR3, as DNA: TGTGCCAGCAGAAAGCGGGGGTTATGGTCACCCCTCCACTTT.

This chain connects TRBV5-1 to TRBJ2-7; TRBD1 is a possible D gene (6 bases). The ends were cut back, 2 bases at V and 4 bases at J, with 10 bases in the middle. The CDR3 is made up of 13 amino acids. The germline CDR1 and CDR2 sequences are SGHRS and YFSETQ. Here the CDR3 DNA reads TGCGCCAGCAGCTTAGGACAGATATACGAGCAGTACTTC. It codes for CASSLGQIYEQYF.

The chain recombines TRBV7-2 with TRBJ2-3; no definite D call. The CDR3 covers 12 residues. Germline V CDR1 and CDR2: SGHTA, FQGNSA. V lost 5 bases to trimming and J lost 4 bases, with 7 bases between them. DNA of the CDR3: TGTGCCAGCAGCCCCGATCCAGATACGCAGTATTTT. Translation gives CASSPDPDTQYF.